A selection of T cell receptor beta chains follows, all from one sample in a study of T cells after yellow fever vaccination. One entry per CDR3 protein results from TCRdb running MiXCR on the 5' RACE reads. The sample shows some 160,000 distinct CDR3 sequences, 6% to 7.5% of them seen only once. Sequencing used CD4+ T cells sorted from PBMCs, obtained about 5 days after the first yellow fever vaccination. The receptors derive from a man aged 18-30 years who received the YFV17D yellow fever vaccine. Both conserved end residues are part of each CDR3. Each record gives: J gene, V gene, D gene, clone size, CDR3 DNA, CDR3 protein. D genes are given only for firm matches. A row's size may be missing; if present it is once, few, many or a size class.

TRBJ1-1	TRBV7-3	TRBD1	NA	TGTGCCAGCAGCTCCACAGGGGGAAACACTGAAGCTTTCTTT	CASSSTGGNTEAFF
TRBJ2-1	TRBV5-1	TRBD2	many	TGCGCCAGCAGCACCGGGACTAGGTGGAATGAGCAGTTCTTC	CASSTGTRWNEQFF
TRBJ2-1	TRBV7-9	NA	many	TGTGCCAGCAGTATAACGGGGGCAGGGAATGAGCAGTTCTTC	CASSITGAGNEQFF
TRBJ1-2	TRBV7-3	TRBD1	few	TGTGCCAGCAGCGCGACAGGGGGGGACTATGGCTACACCTTC	CASSATGGDYGYTF
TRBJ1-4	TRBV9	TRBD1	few	TGTGCCAGCAGCGTAGGGCCAGGGGACAGATCTGAAAAACTGTTTTTT	CASSVGPGDRSEKLFF
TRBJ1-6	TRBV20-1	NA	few	TGCAGTGCCACCGCAGGACCTTATAATTCACCCCTCCACTTT	CSATAGPYNSPLHF
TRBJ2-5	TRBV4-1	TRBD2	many	TGCGCCAGCAGCCGACCTAGCGGGGGGGAAGAGACCCAGTACTTC	CASSRPSGGEETQYF
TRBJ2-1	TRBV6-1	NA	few	TGTGCCAGCAGTCCTCATCACTCCGACAATGAGCAGTTCTTC	CASSPHHSDNEQFF
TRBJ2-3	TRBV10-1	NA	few	TGCGCCAGTAACAGGGATCTAGGGACAGATACGCAGTATTTT	CASNRDLGTDTQYF
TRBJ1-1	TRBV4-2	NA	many	TGTGCCAGCAGCCAAGACCGGGAATGGTGGAACACTGAAGCTTTCTTT	CASSQDREWWNTEAFF
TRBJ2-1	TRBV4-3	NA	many	TGCGCCAGCAGCCAGGAAGGTAGGCCGTACAATGAGCAGTTCTTC	CASSQEGRPYNEQFF
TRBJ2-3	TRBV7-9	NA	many	TGTGCCAGCAGTGGCGAAATTCCTGGGGGAGATACGCAGTATTTT	CASSGEIPGGDTQYF
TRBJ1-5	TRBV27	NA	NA	TGTGCCAGCAGTTTTATGGGTGGGAATCAGCCCCAGCATTTT	CASSFMGGNQPQHF
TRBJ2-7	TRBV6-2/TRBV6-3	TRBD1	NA	TGTGCCAGCTCTCCGGGACAGGGATCAAACGAGCAGTACTTC	CASSPGQGSNEQYF
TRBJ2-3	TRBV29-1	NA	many	TGCAGCGTTGAACGTGGCTTCGGCACAGATACGCAGTATTTT	CSVERGFGTDTQYF
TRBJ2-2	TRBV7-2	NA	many	TGTGCCAGCAGCATCGCCACGGGGGACACCGGGGAGCTGTTTTTT	CASSIATGDTGELFF
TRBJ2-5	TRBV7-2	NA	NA	TGTGCCAGCACATTACGGTACCAAGAGACCCAGTACTTC	CASTLRYQETQYF
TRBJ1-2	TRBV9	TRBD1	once	TGTGCCAGCAGCGTACGGGGGACAGTGTCCTATGGCTACACCTTC	CASSVRGTVSYGYTF
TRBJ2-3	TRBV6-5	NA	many	TGTGCCAGCAGTTACTCTGTGGGGCCGGGAGATACGCAGTATTTT	CASSYSVGPGDTQYF
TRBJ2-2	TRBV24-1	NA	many	TGTGCCACCAGTGACGGAATCCGGGACATGAACACCGGGGAGCTGTTTTTT	CATSDGIRDMNTGELFF
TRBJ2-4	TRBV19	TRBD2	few	TGTGCCAGTAGTCCCCTCGGTAGCGGGGAGCGGAACATTCAGTACTTC	CASSPLGSGERNIQYF
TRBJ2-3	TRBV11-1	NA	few	TGTGCCAGCAGCCTCCCGAGAGGAGATACGCAGTATTTT	CASSLPRGDTQYF
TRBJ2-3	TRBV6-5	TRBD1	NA	TGTGCCAGCAGGGAGGTAGGGGGCCCAGATACGCAGTATTTT	CASREVGGPDTQYF
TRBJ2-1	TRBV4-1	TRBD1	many	TGCGCCAGCAGCCAAGAGGGGACAGGGACCTACAATGAGCAGTTCTTC	CASSQEGTGTYNEQFF
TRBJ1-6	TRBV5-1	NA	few	TGCGCCAGCAGCGAGGGGAGTCCGGATTCACCCCTCCACTTT	CASSEGSPDSPLHF
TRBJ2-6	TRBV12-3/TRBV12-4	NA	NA	TGTGCCAGCACCCTATATGGGTCGATGGGAGTAGCCAACGTCCTGACTTTC	CASTLYGSMGVANVLTF
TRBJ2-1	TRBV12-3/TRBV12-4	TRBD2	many	TGTGCCAGCAGGGGTTTTAGCGGGGGGTACAATGAGCAGTTCTTC	CASRGFSGGYNEQFF
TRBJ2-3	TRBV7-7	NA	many	TGTGCTAGCAGCTTAGAGGGTATTGGCAGGGGAGGCACAGATACGCAGTATTTT	CASSLEGIGRGGTDTQYF
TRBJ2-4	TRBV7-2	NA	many	TGTGCCAGCACCCGCCAGGGGGGGAACATTCAGTACTTC	CASTRQGGNIQYF
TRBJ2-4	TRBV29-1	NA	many	TGCAGCGCTGCTGGGGGGCTAGCCAAAAACATTCAGTACTTC	CSAAGGLAKNIQYF
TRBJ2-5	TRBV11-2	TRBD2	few	TGTGCCAGCAGCTTAAGGCGGCGGGGGGGCTGGGGGCAGCTGACCCAGTACTTC	CASSLRRRGGWGQLTQYF
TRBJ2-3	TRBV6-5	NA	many	TGTGCCAGCAGTTACTCTGGCGGCTCCTTGCCAGATACGCAGTATTTT	CASSYSGGSLPDTQYF
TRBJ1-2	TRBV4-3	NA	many	TGCGCCAGCAGCCAAGAGGGAAGGGGATTCGATGGCTACACCTTC	CASSQEGRGFDGYTF
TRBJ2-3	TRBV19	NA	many	TGTGCCAGTAAACCAGGCCGGGCCCCTCTCTCCACAGATACGCAGTATTTT	CASKPGRAPLSTDTQYF
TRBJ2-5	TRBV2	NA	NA	TGTGCCAGCAGCGCGTCGGAGACCCAGTACTTC	CASSASETQYF
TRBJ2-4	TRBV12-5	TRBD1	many	TGTGCTAGTGGACGGACAGGGGAGAACATTCAGTACTTC	CASGRTGENIQYF
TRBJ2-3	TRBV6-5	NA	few	TGTGCCAGCAGTTCCCGGGTCTCCCCTCGCACAGATACGCAGTATTTT	CASSSRVSPRTDTQYF
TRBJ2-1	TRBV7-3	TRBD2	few	TGTGCCAGCAGCTTAGTTAGTAGCGGGGGTGGTGAGCAGTTCTTC	CASSLVSSGGGEQFF
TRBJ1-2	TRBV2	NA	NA	TGTGCCAGCAGATCCGTGGGCCTTGGACGGGTGGATGGCTACACCTTC	CASRSVGLGRVDGYTF
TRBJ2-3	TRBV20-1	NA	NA	TGCAGTGCTATTACGGGACTCCTGGCGGTAACGCAGTATTTT	CSAITGLLAVTQYF
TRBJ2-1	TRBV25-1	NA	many	TGTGCCAGCAGTGATAGAGCAGGGATTAGGGAGCAGTTCTTC	CASSDRAGIREQFF
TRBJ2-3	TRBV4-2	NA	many	TGTGCCAGCAGCCAAGTTGCGGGGAGCACAGATACGCAGTATTTT	CASSQVAGSTDTQYF
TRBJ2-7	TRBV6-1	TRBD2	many	TGTGCCAGCAGTGAGAGCGGGAGAGGGTACGAGCAGTACTTC	CASSESGRGYEQYF